Below are 29 T cell receptor beta chains sequenced from a single sample in a study of T cell repertoires in cytomegalovirus infection. Their cognate antigens are unknown. TCRdb reanalysed the reads using MiXCR and keeps one entry per CDR3 protein. The table lists about 770,000 distinct CDR3 sequences, almost 30% of them singletons. The sequencing here drew on cultured CD8+ T cells from PBMCs, taken from culture after CMV antigen stimulation. Receptors originate from a human donor in good health (CMV status not recorded). Some clones in this sample may be carry-over from other donors' samples.

The chain combines TRBV6-1 with TRBJ2-5; 8 positions match TRBD1. Germline trimming cut 8 bases from V and 2 bases from J; bases unmatched to any gene: 10. The CDR3 covers 15 residues. Per germline, CDR1 MNHNS and CDR2 SASEGT. Here the CDR3 reads CASALSQGAQETQYF. The CDR3 DNA sequence: TGTGCCAGCGCATTGTCCCAGGGGGCTCAAGAGACCCAGTACTTC.

The genes are TRBV6-8 and TRBJ2-3, with a tentative D call TRBD2 (7 bases). The CDR3 totals 15 residues. The germline CDR1 and CDR2 sequences are MNHGY and SAAAGT. V lost 10 bases and J lost 5, with 22 bases in between. The chain's CDR3 is CANIPAGAPIDTQYF. DNA of the CDR3: TGTGCCAACATACCCGCGGGGGCCCCCATAGATACGCAGTATTTT.

By proportion, this clonotype is medium-sized. V usage is TRBV7-8 and J usage is TRBJ2-7; D is ambiguous. Germline assignment: CDR1 SGHVS and CDR2 FQNEAQ. This CDR3 comprises 17 residues. V lost 4 bases and J 6 bases, leaving 25 bases between the germline ends. The CDR3 DNA is TGTGCCAGCAGCTCAAGAAAAGCATTAAACAGACCCTCCGAGCAGTACGTC. This sequence encodes CASSSRKALNRPSEQYV.

This clonotype was observed many times. The chain uses TRBV7-3 and TRBJ2-2; D perhaps matches TRBD2 (5 bases). There are 13 residues in the CDR3. Trimming pared 2 bases from V and 7 bases from J, leaving 8 bases between. The germline gives CDR1 SGHTA, CDR2 FQGTGA. The CDR3 bases are TGTGCCAGCAGCTTAGGGAGTGGCGGGGAGCTGTTTTTT. Protein sequence: CASSLGSGGELFF.

The chain couples TRBV5-1 to TRBJ2-1; weak D call: TRBD2 (7 bases). Germline V gives CDR1 SGHRS, CDR2 YFSETQ. Trimming left V 7 bases short and J 7 bases short, with 15 bases between. CDR3 length equals 13 residues. The CDR3 loop reads CASWGGGPNEQFF. DNA for the CDR3: TGCGCCAGCTGGGGGGGGGGCCCTAATGAGCAGTTCTTC.

A few counts support this clonotype. The rearrangement uses TRBV28 and TRBJ2-3, with D perhaps given as TRBD1 or TRBD2 (5 bases each). This CDR3 region has 15 residues. Germline CDR1 reads MDHEN; CDR2 reads SYDVKM. Trimming stripped 4 bases from V and 0 bases from J, with 11 bases between. The DNA for the CDR3 is TGTGCCAGCAGTTGGGACCCAGAAAGCACAGATACGCAGTATTTT. Residues: CASSWDPESTDTQYF.

The J gene is TRBJ2-7, the V gene TRBV5-5, with 9 bases fitting TRBD1. From germline, CDR1 is SGHKS and CDR2 YYEKEE (reference sequence). The CDR3 sequence is 15 residues long. J was trimmed by 5 bases and V by 4 bases; bases with no gene match: 10. CDR3 loop: CASSPNPGQGHEQYF. CDR3 nucleotide sequence: TGTGCCAGCAGCCCAAATCCGGGACAGGGACACGAGCAGTACTTC.

CDR3 amino acids: CASSTGGTSNYEQYF. DNA of the CDR3: TGTGCCAGTAGTACCGGGGGGACTTCCAACTACGAGCAGTACTTC. V and J are TRBV19 and TRBJ2-7; 7 positions agree with TRBD2. Germline V gives CDR1 LNHDA, CDR2 SQIVND (reference sequence). This CDR3 is 15 amino acids long. V shed 4 bases and J 3 bases; nucleotides not matched to a gene: 9.

The chain has TRBV7-6 and TRBJ1-2, with D unresolved. Trimming removed 5 bases from V and 8 bases from J, with 12 bases in between. Germline V gene sequence: CDR1 SGHVS, CDR2 FNYEAQ. This CDR3 has 12 residues. The CDR3: CASSDRTGGYTF. The CDR3, as DNA: TGTGCCAGCAGCGATCGGACGGGGGGCTACACCTTC.

The table lists this clonotype with a few counts. Here the CDR3 reads CASSDSATGHTGELFF. CDR3 coding DNA: TGTGCCAGCAGTGACTCTGCCACAGGGCACACCGGGGAGCTGTTTTTT. This chain links TRBV6-4 with TRBJ2-2; D might be TRBD1 (6 bases). The V end was cut by 0 bases, the J end by 3 bases, with 11 bases between. The germline V gene encodes CDR1 MRHNA and CDR2 SNTAGT. The CDR3 is 16 amino acids.

This chain uses TRBV14 with TRBJ2-3; D remains ambiguous. Looked up from germline, CDR1 is SGHDN and CDR2 is FVKESK. Trimming stripped 0 bases from V and 2 bases from J, with 9 bases between. This CDR3 has 15 amino acids. The DNA of the CDR3 is TGTGCCAGCAGCCAAGACAGCCTAGACACAGATACGCAGTATTTT. It yields the protein CASSQDSLDTDTQYF.

The chain has TRBV7-4 and TRBJ2-7; D may be TRBD1 (6 bases). V was cut by 5 bases and J by 0 bases, with 11 bases left in between. CDR3 length: 14 residues. Germline V lookup: CDR1 SGHVT, CDR2 SQSDAQ. For the CDR3, the DNA is TGTGCCAGCAGCCCCGGGACACGCTCCTACGAGCAGTACTTC. Its translation is CASSPGTRSYEQYF.

The chain joins TRBV27 to TRBJ2-7; the D gene is possibly TRBD1 (6 bases). Trimming removed 6 bases from V and 5 bases from J, with 11 bases in between. CDR3 length: 12 residues. Germline V gene lookup returns CDR1 MNHEY and CDR2 SMNVEV (reference sequence). CDR3 DNA: TGTGCCAGCAGGTTACAGGGCCACGAGCAGTACTTC. The encoded protein is CASRLQGHEQYF.

The gene calls are TRBV12-3 or TRBV12-4 and TRBJ1-1, with 11 bases matching TRBD1. The CDR3 runs 17 residues. Losses at the gene ends were 5 bases for V and 0 bases for J; bases not matched to a gene: 8. CDR3 in DNA: TGTGCCAGCAGTACCCCCGGACAGGGGGCGGTGAACACTGAAGCTTTCTTT. Residues: CASSTPGQGAVNTEAFF.

This clonotype was counted many times. The chain has TRBV11-2 and TRBJ1-3; 9 bases fit TRBD1. Germline V lookup: CDR1 SGHAT, CDR2 FQNNGV. The CDR3 covers 16 residues. The V gene end was trimmed by 3 bases and the J gene end by 7 bases; junction bases not matched to a gene: 10. CDR3 nucleotides: TGTGCCAGCAGCTTTTTCCCACGGACAGGGGAGAACACCATATATTTT. As protein: CASSFFPRTGENTIYF.

This sequence joins TRBV4-3 and TRBJ2-3; D may be TRBD2 (5 bases). V lost 8 bases and J lost 0, with 15 bases in between. The CDR3 runs 15 residues. The germline CDR1 and CDR2 sequences are LGHNA and YSLEER. CDR3 residues: CASGLTRTSTDTQYF. For the CDR3, the DNA is TGCGCCAGCGGCCTGACACGGACTAGCACAGATACGCAGTATTTT.

The CDR3 reads CASSFVQGGQETQYF. The CDR3 DNA is TGTGCCAGCAGTTTCGTCCAGGGGGGACAAGAGACCCAGTACTTC. V is TRBV12-3 or TRBV12-4 and J is TRBJ2-5; the D gene is possibly TRBD1 (7 bases). Trimming took 3 bases from V and 2 from J, leaving 13 bases between them. The CDR3 length is 15 residues.

This clonotype was detected many times. V is TRBV7-6 and J is TRBJ1-1; D gene uncertain. Between the trimmed V and J ends, which lost 5 bases and 7 bases, there was a span of 8 bases. The CDR3 contains 11 residues. CDR1 and CDR2 from the germline V gene are SGHVS and FNYEAQ. The CDR3 protein is CASSPLIEAFF. The CDR3 coding sequence is TGTGCCAGCAGCCCCTTGATTGAAGCTTTCTTT.

This clonotype was observed at least ten times. The CDR3 nucleotides read TGTGCCAGCAGTGAAGGGGGGCCTGAGCAGTTCTTC. Residues: CASSEGGPEQFF. This chain uses TRBV6-1 with TRBJ2-1, with a possible D match to TRBD1 (6 bases). Germline CDR1 and CDR2: MNHNS and SASEGT. V was shortened by 1 base and J by 9 bases, with 7 bases between the two germline ends. The CDR3 loop spans 12 amino acids.

The chain is built from TRBV6-1 and TRBJ2-7; D unresolved. CDR1 and CDR2 from the germline V gene are MNHNS and SASEGT. The CDR3 extends over 13 amino acids. Trimming took off 4 bases at V and 3 bases at J, with 10 bases between the two ends. CDR3 DNA sequence: TGTGCCAGCAGTGTGTATTGGGGCTACGAGCAGTACTTC. Its protein product is CASSVYWGYEQYF.

This clonotype was counted between two and nine times. The chain couples TRBV12-3 or TRBV12-4 to TRBJ2-7; D ambiguous. The CDR3 sequence is 14 residues long. V was clipped by 6 bases and J by 0 bases, with 12 bases between them. CDR3 bases: TGTGCCAGCAGCTGGTCTTTAAGCTCCTACGAGCAGTACTTC. It encodes CASSWSLSSYEQYF.

This clonotype was picked up a small number of times. The V gene is TRBV28, the J gene TRBJ2-5, with 9 bases lining up with TRBD1. The trim removed 1 base at V and 5 bases at J, leaving 14 bases unmatched. The germline V gene has CDR1 MDHEN and CDR2 SYDVKM. The CDR3 spans 18 residues. The CDR3 DNA is TGTGCCAGCAGTTTATATCTGACCGGGACAGGGTTGGTGGAGACCCAGTACTTC. This codes for CASSLYLTGTGLVETQYF.

This rearrangement joins TRBV28 to TRBJ2-7; D call uncertain. This CDR3 is built from 15 residues. Germline CDR1 MDHEN, CDR2 SYDVKM. V lost 3 bases and J lost 3, with 15 bases in between. The chain's CDR3 is CASSFKGWAGYEQYF. DNA of the CDR3: TGTGCCAGCAGTTTCAAAGGATGGGCAGGCTACGAGCAGTACTTC.

This sequence joins TRBV12-3 or TRBV12-4 and TRBJ2-5, with a tentative D call TRBD2 (6 bases). Trimming cost V 6 bases and J 2 bases, with 7 bases left between them. The CDR3 loop spans 12 amino acids. The CDR3 DNA sequence: TGTGCCAGCAGACTAGCTCAAGAGACCCAGTACTTC. Translation: CASRLAQETQYF.

With regard to this clonotype: A junction boundary mismatches the germline segment, possibly from a read error. The rearrangement links TRBV5-3 to TRBJ1-1; 10 nucleotides agree with TRBD1. TRBV5-3 carries the ORF label, with uncertain function. There are 18 residues in the CDR3. Here the CDR3 reads CASSLKDRGRFEDTEAFF. CDR3 nucleotide sequence: TGTGCCAGCAGCTTGAAAGACAGGGGGCGATTTGAGGACACTGAAGCTTTCTTT.

To note about this clonotype: At one end the junction does not follow the germline gene, possibly because of a read error. The chain uses TRBV20-1 and TRBJ1-2; TRBD1 might be the D (5 bases). Germline assignment: CDR1 DFQATT and CDR2 SNEGSKA (reference sequence). This CDR3 comprises 16 residues. CDR3 sequence: CSARDGGRDPHYGYTF. The CDR3 DNA is TGCAGTGCTAGAGATGGTGGACGGGACCCCCACTACGGCTACACCTTC.

This clonotype was recorded a few times. The chain recombines TRBV7-2 with TRBJ1-2, with 7 bases fitting TRBD1. CDR3 size: 16 residues. V gave up 2 bases and J gave up 2 bases; unmatched junction bases: 8. Germline values: CDR1 SGHTA, CDR2 FQGNSA. DNA for the CDR3: TGTGCCAGCAGCTTAACGGGACAGCCTCCCAACTATGGCTACACCTTC. This encodes CASSLTGQPPNYGYTF.

This clonotype came up a few times. The J gene is TRBJ2-7, the V gene TRBV5-6; D remains unclear. The V gene's germline CDR1 is SGHDT and CDR2 YYEEEE. The V gene lost 0 bases and the J gene lost 6 bases, with 10 bases spanning the gap. CDR3 length equals 13 residues. This CDR3 is CASSLGSRSEQYV. The CDR3, as DNA: TGTGCCAGCAGCTTGGGATCGAGGAGCGAGCAGTACGTC.

The chain couples TRBV9 to TRBJ2-3; 7 positions match TRBD1. The ends lost 0 bases at V and 3 bases at J; junction bases unmatched: 4. The CDR3 covers 15 residues. Per germline, CDR1 SGDLS and CDR2 YYNGEE. The CDR3 loop is CASSVGPGGTDTQYF. Here the CDR3 DNA reads TGTGCCAGCAGCGTAGGCCCAGGGGGAACAGATACGCAGTATTTT.